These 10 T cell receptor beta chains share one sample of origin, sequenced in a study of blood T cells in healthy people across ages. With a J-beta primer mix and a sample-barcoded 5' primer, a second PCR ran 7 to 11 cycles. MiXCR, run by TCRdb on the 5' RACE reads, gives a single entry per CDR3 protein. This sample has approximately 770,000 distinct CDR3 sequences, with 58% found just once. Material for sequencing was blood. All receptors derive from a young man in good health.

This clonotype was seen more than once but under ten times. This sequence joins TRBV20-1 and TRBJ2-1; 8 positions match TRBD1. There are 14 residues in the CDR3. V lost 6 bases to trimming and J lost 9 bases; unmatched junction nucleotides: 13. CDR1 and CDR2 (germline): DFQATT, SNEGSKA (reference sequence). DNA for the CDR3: TGCAGTGCACCCCACCAGGGGGCCCGGGGTGAGCAGTTCTTC. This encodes CSAPHQGARGEQFF.

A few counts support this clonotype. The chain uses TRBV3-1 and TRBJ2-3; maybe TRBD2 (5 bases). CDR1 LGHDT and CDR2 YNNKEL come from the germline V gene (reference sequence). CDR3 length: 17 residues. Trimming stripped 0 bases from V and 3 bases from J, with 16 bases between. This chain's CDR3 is CASSQDPVTIRTDTQYF. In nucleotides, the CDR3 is TGTGCCAGCAGCCAAGACCCCGTGACTATAAGAACAGATACGCAGTATTTT.

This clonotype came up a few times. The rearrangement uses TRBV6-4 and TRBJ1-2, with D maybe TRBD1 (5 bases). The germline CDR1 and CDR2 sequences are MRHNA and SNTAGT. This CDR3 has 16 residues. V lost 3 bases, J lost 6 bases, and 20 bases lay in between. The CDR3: CASSEQAGTMGHGYTF. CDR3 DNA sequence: TGTGCCAGCAGTGAACAAGCGGGGACCATGGGGCATGGCTACACCTTC.

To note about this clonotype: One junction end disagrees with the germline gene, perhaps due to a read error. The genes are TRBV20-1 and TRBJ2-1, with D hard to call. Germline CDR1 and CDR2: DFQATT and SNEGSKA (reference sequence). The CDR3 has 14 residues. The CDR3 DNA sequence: TGCAGTGCTAGAGATCTGGGTTCCTCCAATGAGCAGTTCTTC. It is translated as CSARDLGSSNEQFF.

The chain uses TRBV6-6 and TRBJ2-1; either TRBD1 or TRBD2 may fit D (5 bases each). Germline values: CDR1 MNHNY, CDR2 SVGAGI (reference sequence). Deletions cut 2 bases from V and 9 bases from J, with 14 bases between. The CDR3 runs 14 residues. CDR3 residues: CASSYLGTPSEQFF. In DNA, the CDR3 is TGTGCCAGCAGTTACCTCGGGACCCCGAGTGAGCAGTTCTTC.

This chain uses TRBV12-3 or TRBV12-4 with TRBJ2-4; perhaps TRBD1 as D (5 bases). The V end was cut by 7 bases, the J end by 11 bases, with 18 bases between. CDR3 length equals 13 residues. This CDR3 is CASTLGQALLQYF. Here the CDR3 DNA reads TGTGCCAGCACCCTGGGGCAGGCGCTACTTCAGTACTTC.

The CDR3 region is CASSLTDSGGREQYF. The DNA of the CDR3 is TGTGCCAGCAGCTTAACAGATTCCGGGGGACGCGAGCAGTACTTC. The chain joins TRBV7-8 to TRBJ2-7, with a possible D match to TRBD2 (6 bases). Trimming removed 2 bases at V and 6 bases at J, with 17 bases between. Germline CDR1 reads SGHVS; CDR2 reads FQNEAQ. The CDR3 extends over 15 amino acids.

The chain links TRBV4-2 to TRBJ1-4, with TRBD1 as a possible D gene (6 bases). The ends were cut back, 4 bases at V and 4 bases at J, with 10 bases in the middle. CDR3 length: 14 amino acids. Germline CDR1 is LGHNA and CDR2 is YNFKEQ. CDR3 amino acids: CASSPMDSNEKLFF. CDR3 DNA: TGTGCCAGCAGCCCCATGGACAGTAATGAAAAACTGTTTTTT.

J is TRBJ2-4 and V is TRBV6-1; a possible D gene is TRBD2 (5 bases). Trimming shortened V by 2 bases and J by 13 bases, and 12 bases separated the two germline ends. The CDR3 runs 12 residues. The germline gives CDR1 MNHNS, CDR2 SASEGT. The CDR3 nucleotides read TGTGCCAGCAGTGAAAAGGTTTGGGAGCAGTACTTC. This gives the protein CASSEKVWEQYF.

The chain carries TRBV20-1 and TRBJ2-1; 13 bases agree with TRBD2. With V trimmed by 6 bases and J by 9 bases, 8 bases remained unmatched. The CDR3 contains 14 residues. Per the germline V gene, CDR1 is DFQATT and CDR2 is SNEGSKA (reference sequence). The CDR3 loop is CSATGTSGIGEQFF. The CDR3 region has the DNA TGCAGTGCCACCGGGACTAGCGGGATTGGTGAGCAGTTCTTC.